The text below deals with one T cell receptor (beta chain). What it recognizes is unknown. The sample comes from a study of cytomegalovirus exposure and HLA in healthy donors. As for the study in general: In a previous analysis, approximately 110 million unique TCR beta sequences were found from some 200 million T cells.

Overall study findings and caveats: Being productive about 90% or about 30% of the time was typical of most TCR beta V segments in an earlier analysis. A later analysis reportedly found fewer N-insertions in an Asian-associated ancestry cluster than the approximately 670-donor mean. Cytomegalovirus status was reportedly diagnosed by the classifier with high specificity and sensitivity.

CDR1 and CDR2 (germline): MDHEN, SYDVKM. The CDR3 spans 13 residues. The V end was cut by 6 bases, the J end by 0 bases, with 6 bases between. 13 Jbeta primers and 60 Vbeta primers were used for the PCR. Some clones are missing from TCRdb's copy, which holds only in-frame ones; the method was immunoSEQ multiplex PCR. Counted here are some 180,000 clones, about 80% occurring once; the ten biggest clones make up 3% to 4.5%. The sequencing input was PBMCs. The origin of this receptor is a woman in her fifties or sixties in good health and CMV-seropositive. The chain has TRBV28 and TRBJ1-3; D is unclear. The chain's CDR3 is CASRAVSGNTIYF. The DNA for the CDR3 is TGTGCCAGCAGGGCAGTCTCTGGAAACACCATATATTTT.